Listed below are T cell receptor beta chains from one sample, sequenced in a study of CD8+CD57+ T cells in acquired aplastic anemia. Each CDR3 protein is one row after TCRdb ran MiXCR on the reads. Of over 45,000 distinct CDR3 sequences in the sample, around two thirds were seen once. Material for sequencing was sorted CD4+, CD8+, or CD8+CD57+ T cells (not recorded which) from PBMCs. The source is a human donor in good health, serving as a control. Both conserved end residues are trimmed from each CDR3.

ASSLALAGRETQY,TRBV7-9
AISEPNSGVGRYEQY,TRBV10-3
SAPDPTSGGYEQY,TRBV20-1
ASSLQAGGQGETQY,TRBV11-2
ATSDSGAYEQY,TRBV24-1
ATSVSDTQY,TRBV24-1
ASSPGQVYGYT,TRBV12-3/TRBV12-4
ATSVYGTNRQAQY,TRBV15
SAREPGQETQY,TRBV20-1
ARDRDTLNTEAF,TRBV2
ASSLDRVDEQF,TRBV27
ASNYRAVNEKLF,TRBV7-9
ATSEVEDTQY,TRBV24-1
ATSSDAAGERPSSLVTGELF,TRBV15
ASSQDLTGYEQY,TRBV4-2
ASSYRESSYEQY,TRBV6-2/TRBV6-3
SGNQGGDTEAF,TRBV29-1
ASSLERDGLVYGYT,TRBV5-6
SGLAGEGYEQY,TRBV29-1
SAGEREGGYERQF,TRBV20-1
ASEGYYGYT,TRBV9
ASSKGARSTDTQY,TRBV25-1
SARDPDSDSGNTIY,TRBV20-1
ASIRSGANVLT,TRBV25-1
ATSRENRGHGYA,TRBV15
ASSLLHGYT,TRBV11-1
ASSLGGTQY,TRBV7-3
SVVEGISGYT,TRBV29-1
ASRPTGRDTDTQY,TRBV2
SATGLSPRGYT,TRBV20-1
ASREKVDNSPLH,TRBV9
SARWDRDHEQY,TRBV20-1
ASERGRETQY,TRBV25-1
ATSDLHNTDTQY,TRBV24-1
ASSESGGPYEQY,TRBV9
ASSELAGGSEQF,TRBV2
SARTVQETQY,TRBV29-1